The source of this T cell receptor (beta chain) is a study of blood T cell repertoires in COVID-19. Study details: T cells, B-cell-depleted T cells, or PBMCs supplied cDNA or gDNA.

Clinical histories supplied by participants themselves formed the basis of cohort assignment. Per the germline V gene, CDR1 is SGHNT and CDR2 is YYREEE (reference sequence). V lost 0 bases to trimming and J lost 6 bases; unmatched junction nucleotides: 3. The CDR3 runs to 13 residues. TCRdb keeps only in-frame clones here, not all; method: immunoSEQ multiplex PCR. This sample has roughly 300,000 clones, with 75% to 95% found just once. Specimen: PBMCs or T cells enriched from blood (not recorded which). The chain links TRBV5-4 to TRBJ2-7; 7 nucleotides agree with TRBD1. The receptor was derived from a woman aged 30 to 39 who had recovered from COVID-19. The CDR3, as DNA: TGTGCCAGCAGCTTGGCTACAGGGGTCGAGCAGTACTTC. It encodes CASSLATGVEQYF.